A selection of T cell receptor beta chains follows, all from one sample in a study of identical twins. TCRdb reprocessed the 5' RACE reads via MiXCR and lists one record per CDR3 protein. The sample lists 200,000 to 300,000 distinct CDR3 sequences, approximately 10% occurring once. Sequenced: memory T cells sorted from blood. All receptors come from a man in his fifties or sixties in good health. Both conserved end residues are part of each CDR3. The order of the fields is D gene, V gene, clone size, J gene, CDR3 DNA, CDR3 protein. The D gene is left open where the match is weak. Not every row has a clone size; where given, it reads once, few, many or a size class.

>.|TRBV4-2|.|TRBJ1-6
TGTGCCAGCAGCCAAGAACGAAATTCACCCCTCCACTTT
CASSQERNSPLHF
>TRBD1|TRBV19|many|TRBJ1-3
TGTGCCAGTAGTCCAGGGACAGGGGACCTCTCTGGAAACACCATATATTTT
CASSPGTGDLSGNTIYF
>.|TRBV20-1|.|TRBJ1-2
TGCAGTGCTAGAGAACGCACACATGGCTACACCTTC
CSARERTHGYTF
>.|TRBV10-3|.|TRBJ1-1
TGTGCCACCGCGCTAGATCCAGGGTCGAGGGCTTTCTTT
CATALDPGSRAFF
>.|TRBV9|.|TRBJ1-5
TGTGCCAGCAGCGGCGGGACGGATAGCAATCAGCCCCAGCATTTT
CASSGGTDSNQPQHF
>.|TRBV3-1|few|TRBJ2-3
TGTGCCAGCAGCCCGACGCGCACAGATACGCAGTATTTT
CASSPTRTDTQYF
>TRBD1|TRBV7-2|few|TRBJ1-2
TGTGCCAGCACCTCGGACAGGACTGGCTACACCTTC
CASTSDRTGYTF
>.|TRBV12-3/TRBV12-4|.|TRBJ1-3
TGTGCCAGTGACAGAGTAAGCGGAAACACCATATATTTT
CASDRVSGNTIYF
>.|TRBV28|many|TRBJ2-2
TGTGCCAGCAGTTCCGCCGGGCACGGGCTCTTCACCGGGGAGCTGTTTTTT
CASSSAGHGLFTGELFF
>.|TRBV6-5|few|TRBJ1-2
TGTGCCAGCAGTTACTTAGGAAAGGATAACTATGGCTACACCTTC
CASSYLGKDNYGYTF
>TRBD2|TRBV30|.|TRBJ2-1
TGTGCCTGGAGTACGGACAGTAGCGGGGGCAATGAGCAGTTCTTC
CAWSTDSSGGNEQFF
>TRBD2|TRBV4-2|.|TRBJ2-4
TGTGCCAGCAGCCAAGAAGCGGGGTCCAAAAACATTCAGTACTTC
CASSQEAGSKNIQYF
>TRBD1|TRBV6-1|few|TRBJ2-4
TGTGCCGGACAGGGTTGGGAAAACATTCAGTACTTC
CAGQGWENIQYF
>TRBD2|TRBV5-1|.|TRBJ2-2
TGCGCCAGCAGCTTGAGCGGGAGAGGCGCCGGGGAGCTGTTTTTT
CASSLSGRGAGELFF
>TRBD1|TRBV11-3|.|TRBJ1-5
TGTGCCAGCAGCCATAATGAAAGGGGGCTGGGCAATCAGCCCCAGCATTTT
CASSHNERGLGNQPQHF
>TRBD2|TRBV15|many|TRBJ2-3
TGTGCCACAAGGCCGGGACTAGAGGTTACAGATACGCAGTATTTT
CATRPGLEVTDTQYF
>.|TRBV5-1|many|TRBJ1-2
TGCGCCAGCAGCTTGGCTGTGCAGGGGAACTATGGCTACACCTTC
CASSLAVQGNYGYTF
>.|TRBV20-1|few|TRBJ1-2
TGCAGTGCAAACGCCGACACTGGCTATGGCTACACCTTC
CSANADTGYGYTF
>TRBD2|TRBV20-1|.|TRBJ2-5
TGCAGTGCCGGACGTAGCGGGGGGGAAGAGACCCAGTACTTC
CSAGRSGGEETQYF
>.|TRBV30|many|TRBJ2-2
TGTGCCTGGACCCGGGGTTTGTTTGGGACCGGGGAGCTGTTTTTT
CAWTRGLFGTGELFF
>.|TRBV20-1|few|TRBJ1-1
TGCAGTGCTCTCCGGTCCTTTGTCCGGGGGGGGAACACTGAAGCTTTCTTT
CSALRSFVRGGNTEAFF
>.|TRBV5-6|few|TRBJ2-7
TGTGCCAGCAGCTTGCTTGGGGGGCCCTACGAGCAGTACTTC
CASSLLGGPYEQYF
>TRBD2|TRBV6-2/TRBV6-3|many|TRBJ2-7
TGTGCCAGCAGCCGACGACTAGCGGGGAGTATCTACGAGCAGTACTTC
CASSRRLAGSIYEQYF
>.|TRBV5-1|once|TRBJ2-5
TGCGCCAGCAGGGGACTCCGGGGAACCCAGTACTTC
CASRGLRGTQYF
>TRBD2|TRBV29-1|few|TRBJ2-3
TGCAGCGTGAGACTAGCGGGGGGGCCTACAGATACGCAGTATTTT
CSVRLAGGPTDTQYF
>.|TRBV7-2|few|TRBJ2-7
TGTGCCAGCAGCCCAGAGAGCTACCCCTACGAGCAGTACTTC
CASSPESYPYEQYF
>TRBD2|TRBV12-3/TRBV12-4|many|TRBJ2-2
TGTGCCAGCAGTTTTGGGACTAGAACCGGGGAGCTGTTTTTT
CASSFGTRTGELFF
>.|TRBV4-2|few|TRBJ1-2
TGTGCCAGCAGCCAAGATCTATATGGCTACACCTTC
CASSQDLYGYTF
>.|TRBV5-1|many|TRBJ2-7
TGCGCCAGCAGCTTGGGTCCTGGACAAACCTACGAGCAGTACTTC
CASSLGPGQTYEQYF
>TRBD1|TRBV12-3/TRBV12-4|many|TRBJ2-1
TGTGCCAGCGACAGGGGGGCTAACAATGAGCAGTTCTTC
CASDRGANNEQFF
>TRBD1|TRBV18|few|TRBJ1-1
TGTGCCAGCTCACCGGGACAGGGAGCAACTGAAGCTTTCTTT
CASSPGQGATEAFF
>TRBD2|TRBV7-2|.|TRBJ2-1
TGTGCCAGCAGCTTAATTCGCGGGGGGAACAATGAGCAGTTCTTC
CASSLIRGGNNEQFF
>.|TRBV19|.|TRBJ2-7
TGTGCCAGTAGTCTCTCCCCCGGGACCGGATCTTACGAGCAGTACTTC
CASSLSPGTGSYEQYF